This TCR beta chain appears in the sequencing data of a study of OX40 agonist ivuxolimab in advanced cancers. Concerning the study at large: Ivuxolimab was a fully human IgG2 agonistic monoclonal antibody targeting the costimulatory receptor OX40 (CD134). Prior anti-PD-1, anti-PD-L1 or anti-CTLA-4 therapy was permitted, and about two fifths of dose-escalation patients had received checkpoint inhibitors. Intravenous ivuxolimab was administered to patients every 2 weeks at six dose levels: 0.01, 0.1, 0.3, 1.5, 3 and 10 mg/kg. Peripheral TCRbeta sequencing aimed to test whether ivuxolimab altered TCR sequence diversity and caused clonal T-cell expansion. Of the approximately 54 dose-escalation patients, hepatocellular carcinoma was present in 19, melanoma in roughly 15, renal cell carcinoma in 9 and head and neck cancer in 9. The dose-escalation cohort was roughly 83% male with a mean age of around 62 years, ranging from about 23 to 85. The paper reports the monotherapy dose-escalation portion (N of about 50 patients) of the phase I ivuxolimab trial. Partial responses were achieved by three dose-escalation patients, of whom one had hepatocellular carcinoma and two had cutaneous melanoma.

V and J are truncated by 1 base and 11 bases respectively, leaving an intervening sequence of 14 bases. CDR1 and CDR2, per the germline V gene, are LGHNA and YSLEER. The CDR3 holds 13 amino acids from the cysteine to the phenylalanine. Only CDR3 DNA remains: 39 bases, in frame from the first base. What the study reported, not specific to this receptor: Low levels of normalized T-cell clonal expansion were also shown by some nonresponding patients. The antigen specificity of the peripheral T cells that underwent clonal expansion was not determined. In partial responders in the 0.1-3.0 mg/kg groups, normalized peripheral clonal expansion was found to be among the lowest, especially among CD8+ T cells. At doses of 0.1 to 3.0 mg/kg, clonal expansion of both CD4+ and CD8+ blood T cells was observed from baseline to week 6. After ivuxolimab, expanded clones were on average more numerous among CD8+ T cells than among CD4+ T cells.

Patients with autoimmune disease history or receiving systemic immunosuppression were excluded from the trial. Peripheral blood for TCR sequencing was collected from all dose cohorts at baseline, on cycle 4 day 1, and on cycle 7 day 1. The samples were drawn from a first-in-human, open-label, multicenter phase I dose-escalation trial of ivuxolimab. Adults with locally advanced or metastatic melanoma, renal cell carcinoma, hepatocellular carcinoma or head and neck squamous cell carcinoma were enrolled in the trial. CD4+ and CD8+ T cells were sorted separately from peripheral blood before TCR sequencing. For this clone: What antigen it recognizes has not been identified. No much larger clonotype is one base removed from it; base qualities were not supplied.

Genomic DNA was extracted from sorted cells for sequencing of the TCRbeta CDR3 region. The immunoSEQ Assay was used for sequencing of TCRbeta CDR3 regions. TCRdb's version of the immuneACCESS table is confined to in-frame rearrangements and falls short of the full clone set. An unresolved V gene accounts for under half of the shortfall where checked; the remainder is of unknown origin. This sample comprises 100,000 to 150,000 clones, more than 85% of them detected only once. The top ten clonotypes cover 0.9% to 1.2% of the sample. The chain uses TRBV4-3 and TRBJ1-1, with an unclear D gene assignment. The sequence was obtained from an adult with an advanced solid tumor such as melanoma, head and neck, liver or kidney cancer. The input for sequencing was CD4+ or CD8+ T cells sorted from blood, taken in a trial of the OX40 agonist ivuxolimab. The CDR3 reads as follows: CASSQVDNAGAFF. The DNA sequence is TGCGCCAGCAGCCAAGTAGATAACGCCGGGGCTTTCTTT.